Below, 7 T cell receptor beta chains from the same sample are listed, as sequenced in a study of cytomegalovirus exposure and HLA in healthy donors. This PCR relied on a set of 60 Vbeta primers and 13 Jbeta primers. Data came from immunoSEQ multiplex PCR; TCRdb stores just in-frame clones and leaves some out. The data show 150,000 to 200,000 clones, over 75% seen once. The source material was PBMCs. All receptors come from a woman aged 50 to 65 in good health and CMV-seropositive.

The chain has TRBV4-3 and TRBJ2-3; 7 bases are shared with TRBD2. The CDR3 is made up of 16 amino acids. J lost 5 bases, V lost 3 bases, and 11 bases had no gene match. Germline V gene sequence: CDR1 LGHNA, CDR2 YSLEER. This chain's CDR3 is CASSQSGGGIGDTQYF. In DNA form, the CDR3 reads TGCGCCAGCAGCCAGAGTGGGGGGGGAATTGGAGATACGCAGTATTTT.

This chain joins TRBV19 and TRBJ1-5; D unresolved. Looked up from germline, CDR1 is LNHDA and CDR2 is SQIVND (reference sequence). This CDR3 region has 12 residues. The V end lost 2 bases, the J end lost 7 bases, and 6 bases lay between the germline ends. Here the CDR3 reads CASSIQSQPQHF. CDR3 nucleotide sequence: TGTGCCAGTAGTATACAAAGCCAGCCCCAGCATTTT.

V usage is TRBV4-3 and J usage is TRBJ2-1; 9 bases agree with TRBD2. Per germline, CDR1 LGHNA and CDR2 YSLEER. Trimming cost V 5 bases and J 4 bases; bases outside gene matches: 6. This CDR3 is built from 15 residues. CDR3 residues: CASSYASGVYNEQFF. The CDR3 nucleotides are TGCGCCAGCAGCTACGCTAGCGGGGTTTACAATGAGCAGTTCTTC.

The chain carries TRBV6-5 and TRBJ1-1; 7 positions match TRBD1. Trimming cost V 4 bases and J 5 bases; bases outside gene matches: 7. CDR3 length: 14 amino acids. Germline V gives CDR1 MNHEY, CDR2 SVGAGI. The CDR3 region has the DNA TGTGCCAGCAGTTCGACAGGGAGAAGGACTGAAGCTTTCTTT. This translates into CASSSTGRRTEAFF.

This clone has just a few counts. V gene TRBV6-6 combines with J gene TRBJ1-1; D remains ambiguous. CDR3 size: 13 residues. Trimming took 0 bases from V and 1 from J, leaving 3 bases between them. Per the germline V gene, CDR1 is MNHNY and CDR2 is SVGAGI (reference sequence). The CDR3 coding sequence is TGTGCCAGCAGTTACTCGAGGAACACTGAAGCTTTCTTT. This gives the protein CASSYSRNTEAFF.

The CDR3 DNA follows: TGTGCCAGCAGCGAGGGACTAGCGGGGGGGCCGAACACCGGGGAGCTGTTTTTT. This translates into CASSEGLAGGPNTGELFF. The chain couples TRBV5-8 to TRBJ2-2, with TRBD2 matching over 16 bases. This CDR3 is built from 18 residues. The trim removed 4 bases at V and 0 bases at J, leaving 3 bases unmatched. CDR1 is SGHTS and CDR2 is YDEGEE in the germline V gene.

The chain links TRBV7-9 to TRBJ1-4; the D gene is possibly TRBD1 (5 bases). Trimming shortened V by 3 bases and J by 7 bases, and 15 bases separated the two germline ends. Germline values: CDR1 SEHNR, CDR2 FQNEAQ (reference sequence). The CDR3 is made up of 15 amino acids. This chain's CDR3 is CASSFPGLQPEKLFF. As DNA, the CDR3 is TGTGCCAGCAGCTTTCCGGGACTTCAGCCTGAAAAACTGTTTTTT.